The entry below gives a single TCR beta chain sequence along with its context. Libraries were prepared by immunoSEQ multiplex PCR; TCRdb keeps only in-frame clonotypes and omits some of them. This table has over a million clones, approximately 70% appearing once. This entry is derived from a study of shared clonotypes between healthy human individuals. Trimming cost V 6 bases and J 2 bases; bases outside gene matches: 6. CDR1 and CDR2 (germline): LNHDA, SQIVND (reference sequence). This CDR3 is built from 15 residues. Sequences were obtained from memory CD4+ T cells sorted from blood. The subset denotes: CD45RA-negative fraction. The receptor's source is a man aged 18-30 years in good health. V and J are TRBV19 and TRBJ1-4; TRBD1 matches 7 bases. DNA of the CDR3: TGTGCCAGTAGCACAGGGGAGAGGACTAATGAAAAACTGTTTTTT. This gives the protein CASSTGERTNEKLFF.